These T cell receptor beta chains were read from a single sample in a study of OX40 agonist ivuxolimab in advanced cancers. Using immunoSEQ multiplex PCR, the repertoire was profiled, and TCRdb retains in-frame clones only, with some absent. Of about 79,000 clones in the sample, 90% were seen once. The sample in question was CD4+ or CD8+ T cells sorted from blood, obtained in a trial of the OX40 agonist ivuxolimab. The receptor set was obtained from an adult with an advanced solid tumor such as melanoma, head and neck, liver or kidney cancer. The CDR3 runs from the conserved cysteine through the conserved F or W. D genes are given only for firm matches. Part of the rows lack a size; the others show once, few, many or a class for expanded clones.

clone_size	j_call	v_call	d_call	cdr3_nt	cdr3_aa
.	TRBJ1-2	TRBV18	.	TGTGCCAGCTCACCCTTCTCGCAAGCCAATAACTATGGCTACACCTTC	CASSPFSQANNYGYTF
once	TRBJ1-2	TRBV7-9	TRBD1	TGTGCCAGCAGCTATATCGAGTCGGGACAGGGGGTCTATCACTATGGCTACACCTTC	CASSYIESGQGVYHYGYTF
.	TRBJ1-5	TRBV28	.	TGTGCCAGCAGTTATTGGAATCAGCCCCAGCATTTT	CASSYWNQPQHF
.	TRBJ1-2	TRBV28	.	TGTGCCAGCAGTGACAGATCAGCTAACTATGGCTACACCTTC	CASSDRSANYGYTF
.	TRBJ1-2	TRBV4-1	.	TGCGCCAGCAGCCGGACCAGGGTGGCGGACTATGGCTACACCTTC	CASSRTRVADYGYTF
few	TRBJ1-1	TRBV11-3	.	TGTGCCAGCCCGGACGGCACTGAAGCTTTCTTT	CASPDGTEAFF
.	TRBJ1-6	TRBV15	.	TGTGCCACCAGCAGAAACAGGGAATCACCCCTCCACTTT	CATSRNRESPLHF
.	TRBJ1-2	TRBV30	.	TGTGCCTGGAGGCCCCGGGCTTTACCGTCTGGCTACACCTTC	CAWRPRALPSGYTF
.	TRBJ1-1	TRBV6-1	TRBD1	TGTGCCAGCGGGACAGGGATGAACACTGAAGCTTTCTTT	CASGTGMNTEAFF
.	TRBJ1-1	TRBV2	.	TGTGCCAGTTCCGAGGAGTCTAACACTGAAGCTTTCTTT	CASSEESNTEAFF
.	TRBJ2-2	TRBV5-1	TRBD1	TGCGCCAGCACTTCCGGGACAGGAGACACCGGGGAGCTGTTTTTT	CASTSGTGDTGELFF
.	TRBJ1-2	TRBV5-5	.	TGTGCCAGCAGCTTGGAACGGGGGGCAGACGCAGACTATGGCTACACCTTC	CASSLERGADADYGYTF
few	TRBJ2-4	TRBV2	TRBD1	TGTGCCAGCAGTTCCGGGACAGGGGGCCTAGCCAAAAACATTCAGTACTTC	CASSSGTGGLAKNIQYF
.	TRBJ1-1	TRBV7-9	.	TGTGCCAGCAGCTTGGGACACCCGAACACTGAAGCTTTCTTT	CASSLGHPNTEAFF
.	TRBJ1-5	TRBV9	.	TGTGCCAGCAGCGTTAGCCCCAATCAGCCCCAGCATTTT	CASSVSPNQPQHF
once	TRBJ1-1	TRBV11-2	TRBD1	TGTGCCAGCAGCTCCTACCGGGACAGTCTGAACACTGAAGCTTTCTTT	CASSSYRDSLNTEAFF
.	TRBJ1-4	TRBV7-6	.	TGTGCCAGCAGCGCCACATGGGTTTCCAATGAAAAACTGTTTTTT	CASSATWVSNEKLFF
.	TRBJ2-3	TRBV4-1	TRBD2	TGCGCCAGCAGCCAAGCCCGGGGGAGGGGCACAGATACGCAGTATTTT	CASSQARGRGTDTQYF
.	TRBJ2-2	TRBV5-1	.	TGCGCCAGCACCCGACTAGGGGGACCCGGGGAGCTGTTTTTT	CASTRLGGPGELFF
.	TRBJ2-7	TRBV9	TRBD1	TGTGCCAGCAGCGAAGGGACAGACACGATCATCTACGAGCAGTACTTC	CASSEGTDTIIYEQYF
.	TRBJ1-3	TRBV11-2	.	TGTGCCAGCAGAGCCGCGAGGGCTCGGGAGGGCTCTGGAAACACCATATATTTT	CASRAARAREGSGNTIYF
.	TRBJ1-1	TRBV19	.	TGTGCCAGTAGTAAGGGGGGGCGCACTGAAGCTTTCTTT	CASSKGGRTEAFF
.	TRBJ1-4	TRBV30	.	TGTGCCTGGAGTTATGTCTTTAATGAAAAACTGTTTTTT	CAWSYVFNEKLFF
.	TRBJ2-5	TRBV7-8	.	TGTGCCAGCAGCTTATACTTGCAGGGGGAGACCCAGTACTTC	CASSLYLQGETQYF
.	TRBJ2-5	TRBV6-5	.	TGTGCCAGCAGTTACAACCCCGGGGAGACCCAGTACTTC	CASSYNPGETQYF
.	TRBJ1-1	TRBV9	.	TGTGCCAGCAGCTTCAGCGGGGACCACCCTGAAGCTTTCTTT	CASSFSGDHPEAFF
.	TRBJ2-7	TRBV19	TRBD1	TGTGCCAGTATCCCTACTCGGGACAGTACTGAAGAGCAGTACTTC	CASIPTRDSTEEQYF
.	TRBJ1-4	TRBV5-1	.	TGCGCCAGCAGCTTGGCCCTGGCAGGGGCTAATGAAAAACTGTTTTTT	CASSLALAGANEKLFF
.	TRBJ2-1	TRBV4-2	.	TGTGCTGACCAGCCCCCGAATGAGCAGTTCTTC	CADQPPNEQFF
once	TRBJ2-1	TRBV15	TRBD2	TGTGCCACCAGATCCCTCGGGGGGGATCTTTATGAGCAGTTCTTC	CATRSLGGDLYEQFF
.	TRBJ2-3	TRBV29-1	.	TGCAGCGTTGCCCCAGGGGACAGCACAGATACGCAGTATTTT	CSVAPGDSTDTQYF
.	TRBJ2-3	TRBV19	TRBD2	TGTGCCAGCCTAGCGGGGGGGCTGGGAGATACGCAGTATTTT	CASLAGGLGDTQYF
once	TRBJ2-5	TRBV19	TRBD1	TGTGCCAGTAGTTCCCTACAGGGGTTCGAGACCCAGTACTTC	CASSSLQGFETQYF
once	TRBJ2-5	TRBV9	.	TGTGCCAGCAGCGTATCGGAGGGGGGTTTAGAGACCCAGTACTTC	CASSVSEGGLETQYF
.	TRBJ1-6	TRBV6-6	.	TGTGCCAGCAGTTACTCGAGAGGGGCCAGTAATTCACCCCTCCACTTT	CASSYSRGASNSPLHF
.	TRBJ2-3	TRBV28	TRBD1	TGTGCCAGCAGAACGGACAGGACTCCCGATACGCAGTATTTT	CASRTDRTPDTQYF
.	TRBJ1-4	TRBV6-1	TRBD1	TGTGCCAGCAGCGCCGGGACAGGGGATGAAAAACTGTTTTTT	CASSAGTGDEKLFF
.	TRBJ1-2	TRBV25-1	.	TGTGCCAGCAGTGAGGCTGTGGTTAACTATGGCTACACCTTC	CASSEAVVNYGYTF
.	TRBJ2-1	TRBV25-1	.	TGTGCCAGCAGTCGGGGGTCCTACAATGAGCAGTTCTTC	CASSRGSYNEQFF
.	TRBJ1-5	TRBV6-1	TRBD1	TGTGCCAGCAGTGAAACAGGGGAAAATCAGCCCCAGCATTTT	CASSETGENQPQHF
once	TRBJ1-3	TRBV5-6	TRBD1	TGTGCCAGCAGCTCACTGACAGGGGAAAACACCATATATTTT	CASSSLTGENTIYF
.	TRBJ2-1	TRBV20-1	.	TGCAGTGCATCTTACAATGAGCAGTTCTTC	CSASYNEQFF
.	TRBJ1-4	TRBV6-6	.	TGTGCCAGCAGTAGCGGGGGGGCTAATGAAAAACTGTTTTTT	CASSSGGANEKLFF
few	TRBJ1-1	TRBV11-2	.	TGTGCCAGCAGCTTATGGACGGGGGGCACTGAAGCTTTCTTT	CASSLWTGGTEAFF
.	TRBJ2-5	TRBV5-5	.	TGTGCCAGCAGCTTCGTTGGGAAAGAGACCCAGTACTTC	CASSFVGKETQYF
.	TRBJ2-6	TRBV7-9	.	TGTGCCAGCAGCTCCCTCCCGTGGGGCAGCTCTGGGGCCAACGTCCTGACTTTC	CASSSLPWGSSGANVLTF
.	TRBJ1-5	TRBV6-6	.	TGTGCCAGCAGGGAAGGGTTTGGCCAGCCCCAGCATTTT	CASREGFGQPQHF